The entry below gives a single TCR beta chain sequence along with its context. The antigen is unknown. Losses at the gene ends were 9 bases for V and 8 bases for J; bases not matched to a gene: 9. Looked up from germline, CDR1 is MNHEY and CDR2 is SVGAGI. This CDR3 has 12 residues. This specimen comes from a study of shared clonotypes between healthy human individuals. For the study at large: Donor composition was a couple of women and a few men, aged 18 to 49.

The assay was immunoSEQ multiplex PCR, and TCRdb's table has in-frame clones only and misses some. This repertoire shows roughly 2.5 million clones, 90% to 95% found once; its top ten account for around 0.14%. Study-wide points: Around 5% was the fraction of naive CD4 clonotypes found shared across a handful of donors. Sampling was confined to blood; repertoires within tissues likely differ.

Input material: naive CD4+ T cells sorted from blood. The subset denotes: CD45RA+ positively selected. The chain couples TRBV6-5 to TRBJ1-2, with TRBD1 matching 7 bases. The clonotype originates from a young man in good health. The CDR3 DNA reads TGTGCCAGTTACAGGGGAGCGACAGGCTACACCTTC. It yields the protein CASYRGATGYTF.